This TCR beta chain was documented in a study of T cell responses to AZD1222 COVID-19 vaccine. As for this clone: What it recognizes is unknown.

General observations from the study: Nearly half of unique spike-specific TCRs reportedly avoided B.1.351 and B.1.1.7 mutated regions. Among AZD1222 vaccinees, only 5 to 7 were seropositive at baseline. Sampling that yielded the repertoires occurred only after the peak T cell response.

The repertoire was sequenced with immunoSEQ multiplex PCR; TCRdb's copy has only in-frame clones and lacks some. The sample consists of 100,000 to 150,000 clones, about 92% of them appearing once. The CDR3 loop spans 16 amino acids. Germline assignment: CDR1 SGHRS and CDR2 YFSETQ. V was shortened by 0 bases and J by 4 bases, with 16 bases between the two germline ends. The rearrangement uses TRBV5-1 and TRBJ1-1, with D tentatively TRBD1 (6 bases). The sequences come from peripheral blood, collected on day 0 of AZD1222 vaccination. The sequence was obtained from an adult in good health. CDR3 in amino acids: CASSLVEGGFGTEAFF. CDR3 bases: TGCGCCAGCAGCTTGGTCGAGGGGGGATTTGGCACTGAAGCTTTCTTT. Full variable domain (rest looked up from reference TRBV5-1 and TRBJ1-1): KAGVTQTPRYLIKTRGQQVTLSCSPISGHRSVSWYQQTPGQGLQFLFEYFSETQRNKGNFPGRFSGRQFSNSRSEMNVSTLELGDSALYLCASSLVEGGFGTEAFFGQGTRLTVV.